This T cell receptor beta chain was recorded in a study of tumor-infiltrating lymphocytes in primary liver carcinoma. Study observations and caveats: Significantly greater top-250-clone fractions characterized tumors relative to blood (p = 0.039). Pairs comparing tumor with adjacent tissue or blood overlapped less than pairs drawn from tumor regions.

The length of the CDR3 is 15 residues. With 2 bases clipped from V and 2 bases from J, the junction kept 4 bases outside the gene matches. Per germline, CDR1 LNHDA and CDR2 SQIVND (reference sequence). The input was 450 to 500 ng total RNA; TCR beta cDNA was made from it with a constant-region primer. Nested multiplex PCR, run for three rounds with slightly modified ARM-PCR, yielded TCR beta libraries. The first two PCR rounds, around 11 cycles each, used TRBV1-TRBV30 forward primers and a C-beta reverse primer. TCRdb re-analysed the multiplex PCR reads in MiXCR, keeping a single row per CDR3 protein. The data show roughly 100,000 distinct CDR3 sequences, around two thirds seen once. DNA and RNA were both co-extracted from 20-30 mg of bulk tissue that had not been sorted. Each sampled tumor had five separate regions taken from it. This clonotype was seen more than once but under ten times. As yet, its antigen is unknown.

The rearrangement links TRBV19 to TRBJ1-1, with 8 bases lining up with TRBD1. Sequenced sample: liver tumor tissue from sampling region 2. Subset: tumor region T2, inferior pole. The sequence was obtained from a woman in her fifties or sixties with primary liver carcinoma and hepatitis B virus infection. The CDR3 here is CASSIPGGTNTEAFF. As DNA, the CDR3 is TGTGCCAGTAGTATACCAGGGGGCACAAACACTGAAGCTTTCTTT.